A single sample gave rise to the 21 T cell receptor beta chains below, sequenced in a study of shared clonotypes between healthy human individuals. Profiled with immunoSEQ multiplex PCR; TCRdb holds only in-frame clones, not every one. The data contain some 480,000 clones, less than 80% of them singletons. Sequenced material: PBMCs. The receptors originated from a middle-aged woman in good health. Some clones in this sample may be carry-over from other donors' samples.

V usage is TRBV18 and J usage is TRBJ2-2; no definite D call. Per the germline V gene, CDR1 is KGHSH and CDR2 is LQKENI. The CDR3 is made up of 14 amino acids. V was cut by 1 base and J by 3 bases, with 6 bases left in between. The CDR3 region has the DNA TGTGCCAGCTCACCACATCCGGACACCGGGGAGCTGTTTTTT. Protein product: CASSPHPDTGELFF.

The J gene is TRBJ2-7, the V gene TRBV5-1; the D gene could be TRBD1 or TRBD2 (5 bases each). Trimming removed 2 bases from V and 4 bases from J, with 16 bases in between. The CDR3 consists of 15 residues. Germline assignment: CDR1 SGHRS and CDR2 YFSETQ. CDR3 sequence: CASSFGGAPTYEQYF. CDR3 DNA sequence: TGCGCCAGCAGCTTTGGGGGAGCTCCGACATACGAGCAGTACTTC.

The chain is built from TRBV5-5 and TRBJ1-1; D gene unclear. V was pared by 9 bases and J by 1 base, with 16 bases between. Germline CDR1 reads SGHKS; CDR2 reads YYEKEE (reference sequence). There are 14 residues in the CDR3. The CDR3 protein is CATEMTPQNTEAFF. The CDR3 nucleotides read TGTGCCACAGAAATGACTCCTCAGAACACTGAAGCTTTCTTT.

A few counts support this clone. CDR3 amino acids: CASQRTVNTEAFF. In DNA, the CDR3 is TGTGCCAGCCAAAGGACAGTGAACACTGAAGCTTTCTTT. The V call is TRBV6-1, the J call TRBJ1-1, with D possibly matching TRBD1 (6 bases). There are 13 residues in the CDR3. Trimming stripped 8 bases from V and 0 bases from J, with 10 bases between. CDR1 is MNHNS, CDR2 SASEGT, per germline.

V usage is TRBV9 and J usage is TRBJ2-3, with TRBD1 identical over 7 bases. V shed 4 bases, J shed 2 bases, and the junction held 7 bases outside the gene matches. CDR3 length equals 15 residues. The germline V gene has CDR1 SGDLS and CDR2 YYNGEE. The CDR3 protein is CASSPRQGSTDTQYF. The CDR3, as DNA: TGTGCCAGCAGCCCCCGACAGGGCTCCACAGATACGCAGTATTTT.

The rearrangement links TRBV6-4 to TRBJ2-7; weak D call: TRBD2 (7 bases). Trimming took 9 bases from V and 2 from J, leaving 20 bases between them. Germline lookup yields CDR1 MRHNA and CDR2 SNTAGT. The CDR3 consists of 15 residues. This chain's CDR3 is CARRGGTRVPYEQYF. CDR3 DNA sequence: TGTGCCAGAAGGGGGGGGACAAGGGTTCCCTACGAGCAGTACTTC.

The V call is TRBV9, the J call TRBJ2-3, with 10 bases aligning to TRBD1. This CDR3 is built from 15 residues. The V gene end was trimmed by 4 bases and the J gene end by 2 bases; junction bases not matched to a gene: 4. CDR1 and CDR2 from the germline V gene are SGDLS and YYNGEE. The CDR3 here is CASSTDRGDTDTQYF. As DNA, the CDR3 is TGTGCCAGCAGCACGGACAGGGGGGACACAGATACGCAGTATTTT.

The rearrangement uses TRBV10-3 and TRBJ2-7, with 8 bases identical to TRBD1. CDR1 ENHRY and CDR2 SYGVKD come from the germline V gene. This CDR3 is 15 amino acids long. The V segment lost 0 bases and the J segment 7 bases; nucleotides outside the gene matches: 8. CDR3 loop: CAISESRQGAVEQYF. The CDR3 DNA is TGTGCCATCAGTGAGTCGAGGCAGGGGGCGGTGGAGCAGTACTTC.

The chain carries TRBV5-1 and TRBJ2-7, with D perhaps TRBD2 (6 bases). Germline CDR1 and CDR2: SGHRS and YFSETQ. The CDR3 is 14 residues long. V lost 2 bases and J 6 bases, leaving 15 bases between the germline ends. In nucleotides, the CDR3 is TGCGCCAGCAGCTTCGTGGGGGGAAGGGGCGAGCAGTACTTC. Residues: CASSFVGGRGEQYF.

The chain links TRBV11-1 to TRBJ2-1, with TRBD2 matching 13 bases. CDR3 length: 15 residues. The junction had 1 base not matched to a gene; V was cut back by 2 bases and J by 6 bases. Germline V gene sequence: CDR1 SGHAT, CDR2 FQDESV (reference sequence). CDR3 residues: CASSLRTSGSNEQFF. CDR3 DNA sequence: TGTGCCAGCAGCTTACGGACTAGCGGGAGCAATGAGCAGTTCTTC.

This chain links TRBV7-2 with TRBJ1-2, with TRBD1 identical over 7 bases. The ends lost 5 bases at V and 4 bases at J; junction bases unmatched: 4. The CDR3 is 13 amino acids. CDR1 is SGHTA, CDR2 FQGNSA, per germline. The CDR3 is CASSPDRRYGYTF. CDR3 DNA sequence: TGTGCCAGCAGCCCGGACAGGCGCTATGGCTACACCTTC. The full variable domain, in which reference TRBV7-2 and TRBJ1-2 provide the parts outside the CDR3, is GAGVSQSPSNKVTEKGKDVELRCDPISGHTALYWYRQSLGQGLEFLIYFQGNSAPDKSGLPSDRFSAERTGGSVSTLTIQRTQQEDSAVYLCASSPDRRYGYTFGSGTRLTVV.

The chain combines TRBV18 with TRBJ1-1, with D perhaps TRBD1 (6 bases). Germline V gene data show CDR1 as KGHSH and CDR2 as LQKENI. Trimming removed 8 bases from V and 4 bases from J, with 14 bases in between. CDR3 length: 13 residues. The CDR3, as DNA: TGTGCCAGCACGACGGACAGCTTCACTGAAGCTTTCTTT. Its translation is CASTTDSFTEAFF.

The gene calls are TRBV5-4 and TRBJ2-7, with TRBD2 identical over 7 bases. The CDR3 is 15 amino acids. V dropped 0 bases and J dropped 7; count of bases not matched to a gene: 10. Per the germline V gene, CDR1 is SGHNT and CDR2 is YYREEE (reference sequence). The CDR3 spells CASSLGGGSLGEQYF. The DNA of the CDR3 is TGTGCCAGCAGCTTGGGAGGCGGGAGTTTAGGGGAGCAGTACTTC.

The gene calls are TRBV7-9 and TRBJ2-2, with D perhaps being TRBD1 or TRBD2 (5 bases each). Germline CDR1 and CDR2: SEHNR and FQNEAQ (reference sequence). Trimming cost V 0 bases and J 13 bases, with 9 bases left between them. CDR3 length equals 12 residues. DNA for the CDR3: TGTGCCAGCAGCTTAGCCCGGGGCAGGCTGTTTTTT. The encoded protein is CASSLARGRLFF.

The chain links TRBV7-2 to TRBJ1-2; 12 positions match TRBD1. The germline V gene has CDR1 SGHTA and CDR2 FQGNSA. The CDR3 extends over 15 amino acids. J gave up 8 bases and V 2 bases, and 6 bases lay outside the gene matches. DNA of the CDR3: TGTGCCAGCAGCTTAACGGGACAGGGGGCGCTGGGCTACACCTTC. Its translation: CASSLTGQGALGYTF. Supplemented by reference TRBV7-2 and TRBJ1-2, the full variable domain reads GAGVSQSPSNKVTEKGKDVELRCDPISGHTALYWYRQSLGQGLEFLIYFQGNSAPDKSGLPSDRFSAERTGGSVSTLTIQRTQQEDSAVYLCASSLTGQGALGYTFGSGTRLTVV.

This chain joins TRBV5-1 and TRBJ2-7; 7 nucleotides agree with TRBD2. The V and J ends lost 2 bases and 4 bases, in that order; junction bases with no gene match: 9. CDR1 is SGHRS, CDR2 YFSETQ, per germline. This CDR3 comprises 15 residues. The DNA for the CDR3 is TGCGCCAGCAGCTTCATTGCGGGAGAATTGTACGAGCAGTACTTC. It yields the protein CASSFIAGELYEQYF.

This clone was seen a single time. V gene TRBV30 combines with J gene TRBJ2-5; D not certain. Judging by the DNA end, TRBJ2-7 fits better; the J call may be wrong. CDR1 is GTSNPN, CDR2 SVGIG, per germline (reference sequence). The CDR3 spans 12 residues. This CDR3 is CAWSTTSYEQYF. The CDR3 DNA is TGTGCCTGGAGTACGACCTCCTACGAGCAGTACTTC.

The chain carries TRBV28 and TRBJ1-1; D call uncertain. The CDR3 runs to 15 residues. Germline V gene lookup returns CDR1 MDHEN and CDR2 SYDVKM. V was cut by 6 bases and J by 8 bases, with 22 bases left in between. CDR3 DNA: TGTGCCAGCAGGCCGGGCCCAGCAAACCTTAAAGAAGCTTTCTTT. It specifies CASRPGPANLKEAFF.

CDR3: CASSLTSGPYTDTQYF. The CDR3 coding sequence is TGTGCCAGCAGCTTGACTAGCGGACCCTACACAGATACGCAGTATTTT. The chain uses TRBV7-3 and TRBJ2-3; TRBD2 agrees at 9 bases. V was pared by 3 bases and J by 2 bases, with 6 bases of the junction left unmatched. The germline CDR1 and CDR2 sequences are SGHTA and FQGTGA. This CDR3 has 16 residues.

The J gene is TRBJ1-1, the V gene TRBV11-2, with a possible D match to TRBD1 (5 bases). CDR3 length: 13 residues. CDR1 is SGHAT and CDR2 is FQNNGV in the germline V gene. V shed 5 bases and J shed 5 bases, with 12 bases lying between them. The CDR3 is CASSDQGGTEAFF. CDR3 in DNA: TGTGCCAGCAGCGACCAGGGCGGGACTGAAGCTTTCTTT.

The sample holds a few counts of this clone. The rearrangement joins TRBV5-1 to TRBJ2-3, with 12 bases that match TRBD2. The germline V gene has CDR1 SGHRS and CDR2 YFSETQ. This CDR3 spans 17 amino acids. V lost 3 bases and J lost 1; bases outside the gene matches: 6. The CDR3 DNA reads as TGCGCCAGCAGCTCCTGGACTAGCGGGATGGGCACAGATACGCAGTATTTT. This gives the protein CASSSWTSGMGTDTQYF.